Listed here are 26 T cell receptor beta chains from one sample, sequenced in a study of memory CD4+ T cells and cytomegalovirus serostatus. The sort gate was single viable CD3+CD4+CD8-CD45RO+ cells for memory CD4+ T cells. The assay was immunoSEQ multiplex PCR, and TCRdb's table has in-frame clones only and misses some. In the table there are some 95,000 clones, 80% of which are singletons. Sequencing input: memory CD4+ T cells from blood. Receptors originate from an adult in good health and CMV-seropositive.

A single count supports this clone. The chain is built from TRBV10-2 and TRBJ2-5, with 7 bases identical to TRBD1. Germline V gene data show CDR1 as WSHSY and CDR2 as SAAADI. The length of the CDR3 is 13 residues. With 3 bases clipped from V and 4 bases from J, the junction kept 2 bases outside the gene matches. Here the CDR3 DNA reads TGCGCCAGCAGTGAAGCAGGGGGAGAGACCCAGTACTTC. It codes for CASSEAGGETQYF.

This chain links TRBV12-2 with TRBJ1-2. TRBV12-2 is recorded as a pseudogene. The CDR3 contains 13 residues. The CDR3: CASRFTLPFGYTF. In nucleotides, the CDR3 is TGTGCAAGTCGCTTCACCTTACCCTTTGGCTACACCTTC.

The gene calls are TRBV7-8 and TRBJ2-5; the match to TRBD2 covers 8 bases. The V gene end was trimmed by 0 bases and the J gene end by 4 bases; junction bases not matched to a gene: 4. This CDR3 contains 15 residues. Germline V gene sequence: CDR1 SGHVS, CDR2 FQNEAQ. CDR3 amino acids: CASSLARTSRETQYF. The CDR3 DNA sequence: TGTGCCAGCAGCTTAGCGCGGACTAGCCGAGAGACCCAGTACTTC.

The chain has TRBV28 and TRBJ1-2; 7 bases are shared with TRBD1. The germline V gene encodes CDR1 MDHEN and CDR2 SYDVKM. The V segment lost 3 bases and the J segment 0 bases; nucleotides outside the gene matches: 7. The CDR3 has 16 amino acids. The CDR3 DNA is TGTGCCAGCAGTTTGGCTGGGACAGAAGCTAACTATGGCTACACCTTC. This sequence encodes CASSLAGTEANYGYTF.

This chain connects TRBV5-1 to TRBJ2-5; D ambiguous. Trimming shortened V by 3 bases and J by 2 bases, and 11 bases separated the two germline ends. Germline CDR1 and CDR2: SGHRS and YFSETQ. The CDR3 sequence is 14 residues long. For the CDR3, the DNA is TGCGCCAGCAGCTCCGCCGGGCAGCAAGAGACCCAGTACTTC. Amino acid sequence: CASSSAGQQETQYF.

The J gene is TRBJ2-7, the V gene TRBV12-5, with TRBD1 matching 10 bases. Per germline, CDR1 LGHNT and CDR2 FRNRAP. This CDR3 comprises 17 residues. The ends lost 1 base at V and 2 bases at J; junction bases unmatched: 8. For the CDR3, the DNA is TGTGCTAGTGGTTTGGCCTTAGGACAGGGGGTTGCCTACGAGCAGTACTTC. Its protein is CASGLALGQGVAYEQYF.

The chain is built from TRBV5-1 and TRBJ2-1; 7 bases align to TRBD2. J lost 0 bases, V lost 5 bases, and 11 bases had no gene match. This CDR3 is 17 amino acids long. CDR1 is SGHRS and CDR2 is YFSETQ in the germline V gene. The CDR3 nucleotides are TGCGCCAGCAGTCGTACTAGCGCCCCGAGCTCCTACAATGAGCAGTTCTTC. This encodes CASSRTSAPSSYNEQFF.

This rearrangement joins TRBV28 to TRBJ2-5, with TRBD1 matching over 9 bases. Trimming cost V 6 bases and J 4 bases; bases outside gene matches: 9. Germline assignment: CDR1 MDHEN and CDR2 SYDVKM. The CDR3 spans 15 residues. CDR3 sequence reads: CASSPPGTGSETQYF. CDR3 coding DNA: TGTGCCAGCAGCCCCCCCGGGACAGGGTCAGAGACCCAGTACTTC. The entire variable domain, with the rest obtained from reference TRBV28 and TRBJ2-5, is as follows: DVKVTQSSRYLVKRTGEKVFLECVQDMDHENMFWYRQDPGLGLRLIYFSYDVKMKEKGDIPEGYSVSREKKERFSLILESASTNQTSMYLCASSPPGTGSETQYFGPGTRLLVL.

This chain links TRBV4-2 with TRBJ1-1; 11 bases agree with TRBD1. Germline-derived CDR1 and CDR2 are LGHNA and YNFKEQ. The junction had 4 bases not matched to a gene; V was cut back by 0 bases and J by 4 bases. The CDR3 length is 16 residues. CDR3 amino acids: CASSQDGTGGSTEAFF. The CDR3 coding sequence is TGTGCCAGCAGCCAAGACGGGACAGGGGGATCCACTGAAGCTTTCTTT.

In DNA form, the CDR3 reads TGTGCCTGGAGTGGTGGGAGAAATAGCAATCAGCCCCAGCATTTT. Protein sequence: CAWSGGRNSNQPQHF. The chain carries TRBV30 and TRBJ1-5; D is uncertain. Germline V gene data show CDR1 as GTSNPN and CDR2 as SVGIG (reference sequence). The CDR3 length is 15 residues. Trimming pared 1 base from V and 0 bases from J, leaving 10 bases between. Variable domain in full (rest from reference TRBV30 and TRBJ1-5): SQTIHQWPATLVQPVGSPLSLECTVEGTSNPNLYWYRQAAGRGLQLLFYSVGIGQISSEVPQNLSASRPQDRQFILSSKKLLLSDSGFYLCAWSGGRNSNQPQHFGDGTRLSIL.

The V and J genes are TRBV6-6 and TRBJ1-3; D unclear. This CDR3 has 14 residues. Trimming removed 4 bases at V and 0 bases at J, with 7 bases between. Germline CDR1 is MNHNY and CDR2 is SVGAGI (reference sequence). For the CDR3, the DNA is TGTGCCAGCAGTTCCCCGAGCTCTGGAAACACCATATATTTT. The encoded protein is CASSSPSSGNTIYF.

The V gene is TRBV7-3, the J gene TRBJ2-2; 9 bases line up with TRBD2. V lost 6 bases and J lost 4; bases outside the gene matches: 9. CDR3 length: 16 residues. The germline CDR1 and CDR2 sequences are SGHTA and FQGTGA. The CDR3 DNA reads TGTGCCAGCAGTCGCAGCGGGAGGTTAGGCACCGGGGAGCTGTTTTTT. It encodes CASSRSGRLGTGELFF. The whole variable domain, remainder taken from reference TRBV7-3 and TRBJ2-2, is GAGVSQTPSNKVTEKGKYVELRCDPISGHTALYWYRQSLGQGPEFLIYFQGTGAADDSGLPNDRFFAVRPEGSVSTLKIQRTERGDSAVYLCASSRSGRLGTGELFFGEGSRLTVL.

The CDR3 region has the DNA TGTGCCAGCAGCGCTAGTGGTACTAGCGGGAGGTATGGGCAGTACTTC. Amino acid sequence: CASSASGTSGRYGQYF. This chain uses TRBV7-8 with TRBJ2-7; 12 bases map to TRBD2. V shed 5 bases and J 9 bases; nucleotides not matched to a gene: 14. The CDR3 sequence is 16 residues long. Germline CDR1 SGHVS, CDR2 FQNEAQ.

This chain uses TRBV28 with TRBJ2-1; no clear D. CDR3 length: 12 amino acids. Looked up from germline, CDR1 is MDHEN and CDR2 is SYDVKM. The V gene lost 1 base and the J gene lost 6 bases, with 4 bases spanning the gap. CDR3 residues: CASSLLFNEQFF. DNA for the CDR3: TGTGCCAGCAGTTTATTATTCAATGAGCAGTTCTTC.

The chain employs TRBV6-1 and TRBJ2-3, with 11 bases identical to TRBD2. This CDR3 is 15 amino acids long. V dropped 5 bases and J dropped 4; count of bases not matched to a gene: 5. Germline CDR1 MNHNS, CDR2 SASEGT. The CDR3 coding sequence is TGTGCCAGCAGTACGACTAGCGGGATATCAGATACGCAGTATTTT. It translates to CASSTTSGISDTQYF.

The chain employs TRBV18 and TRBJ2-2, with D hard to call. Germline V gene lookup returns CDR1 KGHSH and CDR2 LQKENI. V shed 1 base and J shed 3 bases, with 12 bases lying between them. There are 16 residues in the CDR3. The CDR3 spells CASSPQRREYTGELFF. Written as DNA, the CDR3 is TGTGCCAGCTCACCACAGCGTAGGGAATACACCGGGGAGCTGTTTTTT. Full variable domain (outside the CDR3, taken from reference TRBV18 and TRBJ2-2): NAGVMQNPRHLVRRRGQEARLRCSPMKGHSHVYWYRQLPEEGLKFMVYLQKENIIDESGMPKERFSAEFPKEGPSILRIQQVVRGDSAAYFCASSPQRREYTGELFFGEGSRLTVL.

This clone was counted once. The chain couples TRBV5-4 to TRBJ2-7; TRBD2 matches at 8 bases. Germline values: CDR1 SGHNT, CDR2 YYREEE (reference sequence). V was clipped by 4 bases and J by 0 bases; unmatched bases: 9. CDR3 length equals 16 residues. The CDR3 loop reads CASSPGAGGYSYEQYF. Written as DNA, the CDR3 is TGTGCCAGCAGCCCTGGGGCGGGGGGATACTCCTACGAGCAGTACTTC.

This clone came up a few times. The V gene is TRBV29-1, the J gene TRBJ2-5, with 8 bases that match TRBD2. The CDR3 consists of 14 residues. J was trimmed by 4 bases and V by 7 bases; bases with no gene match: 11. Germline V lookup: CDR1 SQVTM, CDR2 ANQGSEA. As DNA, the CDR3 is TGCAGCGCCGGGGGGGGGCTTGGTGGAGAGACCCAGTACTTC. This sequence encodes CSAGGGLGGETQYF.

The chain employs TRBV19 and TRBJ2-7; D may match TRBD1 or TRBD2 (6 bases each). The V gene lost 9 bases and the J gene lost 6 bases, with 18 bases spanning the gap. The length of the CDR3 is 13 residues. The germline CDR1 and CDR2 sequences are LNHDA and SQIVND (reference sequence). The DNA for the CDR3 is TGTGCCAGCCGGGGGACACCACCCTCCGAGCAGTACTTC. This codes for CASRGTPPSEQYF.

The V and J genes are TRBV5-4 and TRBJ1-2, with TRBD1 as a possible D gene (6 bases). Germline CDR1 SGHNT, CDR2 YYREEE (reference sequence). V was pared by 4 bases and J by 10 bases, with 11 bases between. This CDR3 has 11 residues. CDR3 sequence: CASSQNRVYTF. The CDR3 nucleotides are TGTGCCAGCAGCCAGAACAGGGTCTACACCTTC.

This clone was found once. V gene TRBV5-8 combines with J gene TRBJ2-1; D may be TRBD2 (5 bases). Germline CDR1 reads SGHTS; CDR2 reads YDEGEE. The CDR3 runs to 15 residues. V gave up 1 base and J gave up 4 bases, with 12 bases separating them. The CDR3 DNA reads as TGTGCCAGCAGCTTGCGGGGTGGGAATTACAATGAGCAGTTCTTC. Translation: CASSLRGGNYNEQFF.

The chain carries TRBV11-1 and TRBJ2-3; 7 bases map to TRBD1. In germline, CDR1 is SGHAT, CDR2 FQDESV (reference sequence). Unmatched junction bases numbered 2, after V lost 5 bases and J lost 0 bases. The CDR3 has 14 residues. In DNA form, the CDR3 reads TGTGCCAGCAGCCCGGACAGGAGCACAGATACGCAGTATTTT. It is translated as CASSPDRSTDTQYF.

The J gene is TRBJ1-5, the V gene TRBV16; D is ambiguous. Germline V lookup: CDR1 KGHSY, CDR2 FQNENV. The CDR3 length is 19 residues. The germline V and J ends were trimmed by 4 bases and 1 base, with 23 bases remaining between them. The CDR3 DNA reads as TGTGCCAGCAGCCGAAGACCCTTGACCGCGTTTGGGAGCAATCAGCCCCAGCATTTT. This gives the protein CASSRRPLTAFGSNQPQHF.

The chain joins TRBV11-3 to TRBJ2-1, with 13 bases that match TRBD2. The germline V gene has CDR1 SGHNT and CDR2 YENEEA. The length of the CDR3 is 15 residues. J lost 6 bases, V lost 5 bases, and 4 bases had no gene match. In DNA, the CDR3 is TGTGCCAGCAGCCCGGGACTAGCGGGACGCAATGAGCAGTTCTTC. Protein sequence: CASSPGLAGRNEQFF.

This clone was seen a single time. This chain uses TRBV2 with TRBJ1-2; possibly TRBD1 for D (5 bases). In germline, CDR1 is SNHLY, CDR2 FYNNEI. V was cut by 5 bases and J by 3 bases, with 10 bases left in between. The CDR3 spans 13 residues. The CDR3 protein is CASSPQGDYGYTF. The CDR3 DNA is TGTGCCAGCAGTCCCCAGGGCGACTATGGCTACACCTTC.

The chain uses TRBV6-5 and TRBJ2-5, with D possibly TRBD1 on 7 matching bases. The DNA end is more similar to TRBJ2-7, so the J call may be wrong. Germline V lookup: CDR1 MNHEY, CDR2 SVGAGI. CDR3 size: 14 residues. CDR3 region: CASSYSGRGDEQYF. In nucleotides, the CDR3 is TGTGCCAGCAGTTACTCCGGCAGGGGGGACGAGCAGTACTTC.